Reported below is one T cell receptor (beta chain). Its antigen specificity is not known. Per-base quality was not reported, and no clone a single base away is much larger than it. These data originate in a study of CD8+ T cells in alopecia areata (dated by TCRdb to between 2017 and 2018). A note on the overall study: Treated patients were enrolled in an open-label pilot trial of oral tofacitinib, 5 to 10 mg twice daily, for moderate-to-severe alopecia areata. In both human patients and the C3H/HeJ mouse model, the study applied high-throughput TCRbeta sequencing to look at T cell clonal expansion in alopecia areata. Tofacitinib-treated patients had biopsies at baseline and at 4 and 24 weeks of treatment, with a later scalp biopsy in several patients. Patients received tofacitinib for 6 to 18 months and were then followed off drug for 6 months to check for delayed response and recurrence. TCRbeta CDR3 regions were amplified by immunoSEQ multiplex PCR using 35 Vbeta forward and 13 Jbeta reverse primers. Scalp clonality was compared among normal scalp (n=4), patchy alopecia areata scalp (n=8), and alopecia totalis/universalis scalp (n=8). Human TCRbeta sequencing covered scalp tissue and sorted CD4+ and CD8+ peripheral blood T cells from patchy and totalis/universalis alopecia areata patients and healthy controls. RNA came from the PAXgene miRNA kit for fixed scalp, the miRNeasy kit for PBMCs, and the RNeasy kit for mouse skin. What the study reported, not specific to this receptor: Shared TCR sequences between patients were less evident than in mice, which may be partly attributable to HLA diversity in the patient population. Compared with normal scalp, lesional scalp, particularly in alopecia totalis/universalis, had higher clonality and more expanded CD8+ clones, which suggests antigenic drive. Scalp TCR repertoire analysis is complicated because resident alphabeta T cells in normal human skin are also sequenced, whereas mouse skin is dominated by gammadelta T cells.

The protocol used for the library was the immunoSEQ multiplex PCR assay. To provide template for TCR sequencing, every sample had RNA extracted and reverse transcribed into cDNA. First-strand cDNA was synthesized with SuperScript III using a 2:1 mix of oligo-dT and random hexamers. A synthetic immune receptor repertoire was used to assess amplification bias, and residual bias was removed computationally. Under the source paper's analysis protocol: After raw reads were preprocessed to remove errors, the CDR3 was defined following IMGT conventions as running from the conserved cysteine to phenylalanine. Clonality was calculated as 1 minus Shannon entropy normalized by log2 of the number of productive unique TCRs. Scalp TCRbeta sequences were cross-referenced with sorted blood CD4 and CD8 repertoires so that the CD4 or CD8 identity of scalp clones could be inferred. Here the immuneACCESS table is served through TCRdb, limited to in-frame sequences with V and J called. Missing clones are a known gap in these copies; in checked studies unresolved V genes cover under half, and the rest lacks a known reason. V and J calls plus clone size are reproduced from that table; the DNA served to infer D and trimming. The sample table lists some 170,000 clones, just under 60% of them with a count of one. The ten largest clonotypes hold 14% to 15% of the sample.

Read against the paper, the sample's time point label means: baseline before oral tofacitinib. Peripheral blood and lesional scalp punch biopsies were obtained from patients with alopecia areata. PBMCs were separated by density centrifugation and stained for CD3, CD4 and CD8, after which CD4+ and CD8+ T cells were sorted on a FACSAria. CDR3 length: 15 amino acids, cysteine to phenylalanine. This entry keeps only the CDR3 DNA: 45 bases, framed from base 1. Looking up the germline V gene yields CDR1 SGHRS and CDR2 YFSETQ. V loses 4 bases of germline sequence and J loses 5 bases, and the interval between the two ends is 15 bases.

The V gene is TRBV5-1 and the J gene is TRBJ1-4; the D gene remains uncertain. Sequenced material: CD4+ T cells sorted from blood, taken at week 0. The receptor comes from a human donor with alopecia areata. The CDR3: CASSPLWTQNEKLFF. The DNA sequence is as follows: TGCGCCAGCAGCCCGCTTTGGACCCAGAATGAAAAACTGTTTTTT.